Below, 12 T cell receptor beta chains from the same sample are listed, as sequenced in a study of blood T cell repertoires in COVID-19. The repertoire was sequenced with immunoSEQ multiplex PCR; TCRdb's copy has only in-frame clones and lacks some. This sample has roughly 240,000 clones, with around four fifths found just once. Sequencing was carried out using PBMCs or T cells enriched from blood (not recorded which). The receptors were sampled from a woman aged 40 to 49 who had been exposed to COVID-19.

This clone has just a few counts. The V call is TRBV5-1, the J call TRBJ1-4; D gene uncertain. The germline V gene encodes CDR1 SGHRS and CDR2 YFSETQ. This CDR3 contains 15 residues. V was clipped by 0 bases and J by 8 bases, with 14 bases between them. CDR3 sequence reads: CASSLDGVFGEKLFF. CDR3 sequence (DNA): TGCGCCAGCAGCTTGGACGGCGTGTTCGGGGAAAAACTGTTTTTT.

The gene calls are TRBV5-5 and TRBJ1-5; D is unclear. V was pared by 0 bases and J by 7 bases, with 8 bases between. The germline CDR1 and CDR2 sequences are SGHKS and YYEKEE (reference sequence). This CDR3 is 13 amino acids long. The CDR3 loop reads CASSLAKSQPQHF. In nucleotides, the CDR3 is TGTGCCAGCAGCTTGGCGAAGAGCCAGCCCCAGCATTTT.

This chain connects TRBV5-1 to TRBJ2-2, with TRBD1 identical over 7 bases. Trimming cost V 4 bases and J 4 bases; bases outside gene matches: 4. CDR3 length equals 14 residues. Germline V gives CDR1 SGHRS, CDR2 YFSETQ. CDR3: CASSQDRRTGELFF. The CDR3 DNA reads TGCGCCAGCAGCCAGGACAGGCGCACCGGGGAGCTGTTTTTT. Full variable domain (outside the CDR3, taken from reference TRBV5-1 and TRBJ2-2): KAGVTQTPRYLIKTRGQQVTLSCSPISGHRSVSWYQQTPGQGLQFLFEYFSETQRNKGNFPGRFSGRQFSNSRSEMNVSTLELGDSALYLCASSQDRRTGELFFGEGSRLTVL.

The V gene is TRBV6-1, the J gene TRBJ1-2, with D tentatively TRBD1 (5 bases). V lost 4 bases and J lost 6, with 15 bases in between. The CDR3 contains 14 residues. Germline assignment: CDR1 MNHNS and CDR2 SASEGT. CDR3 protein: CASSVLRGTDGYTF. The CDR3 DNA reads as TGTGCCAGCAGTGTACTCCGCGGGACGGATGGCTACACCTTC.

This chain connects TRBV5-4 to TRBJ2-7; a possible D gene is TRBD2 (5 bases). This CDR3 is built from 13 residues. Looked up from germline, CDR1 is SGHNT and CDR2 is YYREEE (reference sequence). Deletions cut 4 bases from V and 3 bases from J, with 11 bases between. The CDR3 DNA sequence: TGTGCCAGCAGCGTCTCGGGGTACTACGAGCAGTACTTC. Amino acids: CASSVSGYYEQYF.

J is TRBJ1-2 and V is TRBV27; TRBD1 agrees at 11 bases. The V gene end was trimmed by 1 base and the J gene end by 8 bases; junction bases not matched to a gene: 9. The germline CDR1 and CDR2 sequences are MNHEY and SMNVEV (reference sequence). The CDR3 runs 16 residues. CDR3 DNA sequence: TGTGCCAGCAGTTTATACCGGGACAGGGGGACGGGAGGCTACACCTTC. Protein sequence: CASSLYRDRGTGGYTF.

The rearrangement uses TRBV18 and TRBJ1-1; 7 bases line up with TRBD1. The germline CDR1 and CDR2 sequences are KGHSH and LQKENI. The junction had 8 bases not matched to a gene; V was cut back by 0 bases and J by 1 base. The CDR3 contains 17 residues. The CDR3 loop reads CASSPPKQGIGNTEAFF. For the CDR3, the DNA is TGTGCCAGCTCACCACCAAAACAGGGGATCGGGAACACTGAAGCTTTCTTT.

The CDR3, as DNA: TGTGCCAGCAGTTATAAGGTGACTTATGGCAATGAGCAGTTCTTC. Encoded protein: CASSYKVTYGNEQFF. The chain carries TRBV6-5 and TRBJ2-1; D unclear. V was clipped by 3 bases and J by 6 bases, with 15 bases between them. This CDR3 has 15 amino acids. Per the germline V gene, CDR1 is MNHEY and CDR2 is SVGAGI.

CDR3 nucleotides: TGTGCCAGCAGTCCGGACAGGGGACTTATCTATGGCTACACCTTC. Translating gives CASSPDRGLIYGYTF. The V gene is TRBV6-5, the J gene TRBJ1-2, with 9 nucleotides matching TRBD1. This CDR3 contains 15 residues. The germline gives CDR1 MNHEY, CDR2 SVGAGI. The ends lost 5 bases at V and 4 bases at J; junction bases unmatched: 8.

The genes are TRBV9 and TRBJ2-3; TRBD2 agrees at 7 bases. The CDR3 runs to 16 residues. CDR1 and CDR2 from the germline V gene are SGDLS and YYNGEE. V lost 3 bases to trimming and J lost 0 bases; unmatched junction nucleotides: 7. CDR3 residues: CASSADRAGSTDTQYF. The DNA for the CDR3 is TGTGCCAGCAGCGCTGATCGAGCGGGGAGCACAGATACGCAGTATTTT.

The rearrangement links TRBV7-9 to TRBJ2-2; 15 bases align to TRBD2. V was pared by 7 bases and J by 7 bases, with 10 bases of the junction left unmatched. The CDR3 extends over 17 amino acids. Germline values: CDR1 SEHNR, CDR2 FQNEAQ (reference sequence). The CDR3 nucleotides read TGTGCCAGCAACGCCGGACTAGCGGGGGGGCTGGACGGGGAGCTGTTTTTT. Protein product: CASNAGLAGGLDGELFF.

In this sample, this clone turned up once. Written as DNA, the CDR3 is TGTGCCTGGAGTGTGGGGCAGCTACCCGGAGAGACCCAGTACTTC. Protein sequence: CAWSVGQLPGETQYF. This rearrangement joins TRBV30 to TRBJ2-5; D possibly corresponds to TRBD1 (5 bases). From germline, CDR1 is GTSNPN and CDR2 SVGIG (reference sequence). This CDR3 is 15 amino acids long. V gave up 0 bases and J gave up 4 bases, with 15 bases separating them.